The source of this T cell receptor (beta chain) is a study of OX40 agonist ivuxolimab in advanced cancers. Across the whole study: Patients were treated with ivuxolimab, an agonistic anti-OX40 (CD134) antibody.

Any history of autoimmune disease or systemic immunosuppression disqualified patients. Sampled blood was obtained at baseline, cycle 4 day 1, and cycle 7 day 1. The CDR3 is made up of 15 amino acids. Per the germline V gene, CDR1 is SGHNT and CDR2 is YYREEE (reference sequence). V was shortened by 5 bases and J by 0 bases, with 12 bases between the two germline ends. Profiled with immunoSEQ multiplex PCR; TCRdb holds only in-frame clones, not every one. Of roughly 60,000 clones in the sample, about 82% are singletons; the top ten hold roughly 3.5%. This sequence joins TRBV5-4 and TRBJ2-1; D call uncertain. Sequenced here: CD4+ or CD8+ T cells sorted from blood, sampled in a trial of the OX40 agonist ivuxolimab. The receptor was derived from an adult with an advanced solid tumor such as melanoma, head and neck, liver or kidney cancer. The CDR3 coding sequence is TGTGCCAGCAGGCTGGACGCCGGCTCCTACAATGAGCAGTTCTTC. Residues: CASRLDAGSYNEQFF.